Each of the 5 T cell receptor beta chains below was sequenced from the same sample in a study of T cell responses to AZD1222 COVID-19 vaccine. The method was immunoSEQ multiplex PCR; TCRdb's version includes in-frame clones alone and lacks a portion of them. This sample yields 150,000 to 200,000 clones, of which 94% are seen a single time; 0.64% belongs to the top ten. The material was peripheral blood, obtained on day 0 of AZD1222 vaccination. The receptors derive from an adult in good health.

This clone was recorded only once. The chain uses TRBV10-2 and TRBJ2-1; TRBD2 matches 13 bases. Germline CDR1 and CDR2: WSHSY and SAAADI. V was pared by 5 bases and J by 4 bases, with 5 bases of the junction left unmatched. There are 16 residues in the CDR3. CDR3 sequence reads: CASSRTSGRGYNEQFF. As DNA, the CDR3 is TGCGCCAGCAGTCGGACTAGCGGGAGAGGTTACAATGAGCAGTTCTTC.

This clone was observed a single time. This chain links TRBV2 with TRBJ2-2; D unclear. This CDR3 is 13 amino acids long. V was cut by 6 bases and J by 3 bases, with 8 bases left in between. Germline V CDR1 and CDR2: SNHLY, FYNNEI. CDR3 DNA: TGTGCCAGCAGACCATTGGACACCGGGGAGCTGTTTTTT. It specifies CASRPLDTGELFF.

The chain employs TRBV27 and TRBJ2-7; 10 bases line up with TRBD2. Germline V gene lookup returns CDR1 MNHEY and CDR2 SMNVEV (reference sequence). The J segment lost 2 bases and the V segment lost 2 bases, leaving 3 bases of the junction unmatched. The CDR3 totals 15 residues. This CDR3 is CASSLQAGGTYEQYF. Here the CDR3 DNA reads TGTGCCAGCAGTTTACAAGCGGGAGGGACCTACGAGCAGTACTTC.

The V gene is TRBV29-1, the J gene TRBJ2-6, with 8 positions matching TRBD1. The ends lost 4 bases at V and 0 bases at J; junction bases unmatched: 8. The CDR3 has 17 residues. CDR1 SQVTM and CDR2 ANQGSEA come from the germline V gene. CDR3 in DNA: TGCAGCGTTGTGGGCAGGACAGGGACCTCTGGGGCCAACGTCCTGACTTTC. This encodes CSVVGRTGTSGANVLTF. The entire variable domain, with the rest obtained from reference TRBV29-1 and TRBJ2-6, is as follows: SAVISQKPSRDICQRGTSLTIQCQVDSQVTMMFWYRQQPGQSLTLIATANQGSEATYESGFVIDKFPISRPNLTFSTLTVSNMSPEDSSIYLCSVVGRTGTSGANVLTFGAGSRLTVL.

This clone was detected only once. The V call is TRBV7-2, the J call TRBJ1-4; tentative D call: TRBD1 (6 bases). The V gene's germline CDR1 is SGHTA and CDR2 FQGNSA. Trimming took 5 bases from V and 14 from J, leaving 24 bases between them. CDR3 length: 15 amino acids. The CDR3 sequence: CASSPKIGGGLGLFF. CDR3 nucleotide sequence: TGTGCCAGCAGCCCCAAAATCGGTGGGGGGCTGGGGCTGTTTTTT.